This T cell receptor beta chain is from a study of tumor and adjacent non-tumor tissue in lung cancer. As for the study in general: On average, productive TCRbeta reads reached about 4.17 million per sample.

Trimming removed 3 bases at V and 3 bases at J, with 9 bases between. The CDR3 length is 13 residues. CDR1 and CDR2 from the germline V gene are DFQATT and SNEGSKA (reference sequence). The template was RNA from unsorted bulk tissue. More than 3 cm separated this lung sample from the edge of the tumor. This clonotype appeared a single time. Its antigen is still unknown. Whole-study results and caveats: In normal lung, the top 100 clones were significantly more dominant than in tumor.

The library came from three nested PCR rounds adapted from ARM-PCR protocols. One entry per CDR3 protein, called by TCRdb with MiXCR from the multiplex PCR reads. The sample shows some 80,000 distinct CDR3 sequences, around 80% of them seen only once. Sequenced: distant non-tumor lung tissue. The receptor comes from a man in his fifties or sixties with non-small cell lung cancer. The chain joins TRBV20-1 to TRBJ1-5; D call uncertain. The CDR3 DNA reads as TGCAGTGCTAGGTATAGAGACAATCAGCCCCAGCATTTT. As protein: CSARYRDNQPQHF.